This passage covers 27 T cell receptor beta chains from one sample sequenced in a study of cytomegalovirus exposure and HLA in healthy donors. The PCR contained 60 Vbeta and 13 Jbeta primers. TCRdb keeps only in-frame clones here, not all; method: immunoSEQ multiplex PCR. The sample includes around 130,000 clones, around 77% of them seen just once. The sequenced sample consisted of PBMCs. These receptors originate from a man aged 45-65 years in good health and CMV-seronegative.

The rearrangement joins TRBV7-2 to TRBJ1-2; 7 positions match TRBD1. V trimming: 4 bases; J trimming: 1 base; junction bases outside the gene matches: 3. This CDR3 spans 14 amino acids. The germline CDR1 and CDR2 sequences are SGHTA and FQGNSA. The CDR3 protein is CASSSGTVNYGYTF. The CDR3 nucleotides read TGTGCCAGCAGCTCCGGGACAGTTAACTATGGCTACACCTTC.

The CDR3 nucleotides read TGCGCCAGTGACAGGGGACGCACCGGGGAGCTGTTTTTT. This gives the protein CASDRGRTGELFF. V gene TRBV5-1 combines with J gene TRBJ2-2, with 8 bases lining up with TRBD1. Germline V lookup: CDR1 SGHRS, CDR2 YFSETQ. The CDR3 extends over 13 amino acids. The V segment lost 8 bases and the J segment 4 bases; nucleotides outside the gene matches: 4.

The V call is TRBV28, the J call TRBJ1-1, with 8 bases matching TRBD1. Germline trimming cut 3 bases from V and 1 base from J; bases unmatched to any gene: 1. Looked up from germline, CDR1 is MDHEN and CDR2 is SYDVKM. The CDR3 totals 14 residues. The CDR3 DNA reads as TGTGCCAGCAGTTTCGGACAGGGGAACACTGAAGCTTTCTTT. Encoded protein: CASSFGQGNTEAFF.

The V call is TRBV28, the J call TRBJ2-7, with 9 nucleotides matching TRBD2. The CDR3 contains 13 residues. Trimming at V came to 10 bases and at J to 4 bases, leaving 8 bases not matched to a gene. Germline-derived CDR1 and CDR2 are MDHEN and SYDVKM. The CDR3 reads CATVSGSFYEQYF. CDR3 nucleotides: TGTGCCACCGTTAGCGGGAGTTTTTACGAGCAGTACTTC. Drawing the rest from reference TRBV28 and TRBJ2-7, the complete variable domain is DVKVTQSSRYLVKRTGEKVFLECVQDMDHENMFWYRQDPGLGLRLIYFSYDVKMKEKGDIPEGYSVSREKKERFSLILESASTNQTSMYLCATVSGSFYEQYFGPGTRLTVT.

This clone was detected only once. The chain has TRBV19 and TRBJ1-1; D gene unclear. Germline loops: CDR1 LNHDA, CDR2 SQIVND (reference sequence). The CDR3 covers 14 residues. Trimming took 0 bases from V and 1 from J, leaving 6 bases between them. The CDR3 DNA follows: TGTGCCAGTAGTATAGATTTTCGGAACACTGAAGCTTTCTTT. Translating it yields CASSIDFRNTEAFF.

The chain uses TRBV4-1 and TRBJ1-5; TRBD1 agrees at 9 bases. The CDR3 runs 14 residues. Per germline, CDR1 MGHRA and CDR2 YSYEKL. The J segment lost 7 bases and the V segment lost 2 bases, leaving 3 bases of the junction unmatched. In DNA form, the CDR3 reads TGCGCCAGCAGCCAACGACAGGGGGAACAGCCCCAGCATTTT. The encoded protein is CASSQRQGEQPQHF.

This clone was detected only once. The chain combines TRBV7-2 with TRBJ1-2; 10 bases align to TRBD1. This CDR3 is 13 amino acids long. The V gene's germline CDR1 is SGHTA and CDR2 FQGNSA. Unmatched junction bases numbered 4, after V lost 5 bases and J lost 7 bases. The CDR3 is CASSPGTGVGYTF. In DNA form, the CDR3 reads TGTGCCAGCAGCCCAGGGACAGGGGTTGGCTACACCTTC. The whole variable domain, remainder taken from reference TRBV7-2 and TRBJ1-2, is GAGVSQSPSNKVTEKGKDVELRCDPISGHTALYWYRQSLGQGLEFLIYFQGNSAPDKSGLPSDRFSAERTGGSVSTLTIQRTQQEDSAVYLCASSPGTGVGYTFGSGTRLTVV.

V usage is TRBV29-1 and J usage is TRBJ2-1, with D possibly TRBD2 on 5 matching bases. The germline CDR1 and CDR2 sequences are SQVTM and ANQGSEA. This CDR3 comprises 14 residues. Trimming took 3 bases from V and 9 from J, leaving 18 bases between them. CDR3 sequence (DNA): TGCAGCGTTGATATCGGTCGACTAAACCGTGAGCAGTTCTTC. Residues: CSVDIGRLNREQFF.

This chain connects TRBV7-9 to TRBJ2-1; D is ambiguous. The CDR3 has 15 amino acids. V was shortened by 2 bases and J by 6 bases, with 14 bases between the two germline ends. Per germline, CDR1 SEHNR and CDR2 FQNEAQ (reference sequence). The CDR3 coding sequence is TGTGCCAGCAGCTTAAGGAGTACGATTTCCAATGAGCAGTTCTTC. Its translation: CASSLRSTISNEQFF.

The chain couples TRBV7-2 to TRBJ2-2; 12 nucleotides match TRBD2. Germline assignment: CDR1 SGHTA and CDR2 FQGNSA. The CDR3 loop spans 17 amino acids. The junction had 7 bases not matched to a gene; V was cut back by 3 bases and J by 5 bases. The CDR3 DNA is TGTGCCAGCAGCTTCCGACTAGCGGGAGTTAAAACCGGGGAGCTGTTTTTT. This sequence encodes CASSFRLAGVKTGELFF.

This clone is a singleton in its sample. The chain employs TRBV6-5 and TRBJ1-5; possible D gene TRBD1, 6 bases. V shed 6 bases and J shed 5 bases, with 11 bases lying between them. The germline gives CDR1 MNHEY, CDR2 SVGAGI. The CDR3 is made up of 13 amino acids. DNA for the CDR3: TGTGCCAGCAGACGGGACACCGATCAGCCCCAGCATTTT. Translating gives CASRRDTDQPQHF.

The chain has TRBV6-6 and TRBJ1-1; D gene unclear. Deletions cut 6 bases from V and 0 bases from J, with 8 bases between. The CDR3 extends over 13 amino acids. Per the germline V gene, CDR1 is MNHNY and CDR2 is SVGAGI (reference sequence). CDR3 loop: CASRETMNTEAFF. For the CDR3, the DNA is TGTGCCAGCAGGGAGACCATGAACACTGAAGCTTTCTTT.

The chain recombines TRBV10-3 with TRBJ2-2, with 13 positions matching TRBD2. This CDR3 is built from 18 residues. V lost 3 bases to trimming and J lost 3 bases; unmatched junction nucleotides: 7. From germline, CDR1 is ENHRY and CDR2 SYGVKD. CDR3 residues: CAISDRTSGRRDTGELFF. CDR3 sequence (DNA): TGTGCCATCAGTGACAGGACTAGCGGGAGACGGGACACCGGGGAGCTGTTTTTT.

J is TRBJ1-2 and V is TRBV5-4, with 10 bases matching TRBD1. This CDR3 spans 17 amino acids. The junction had 14 bases not matched to a gene; V was cut back by 3 bases and J by 6 bases. The germline CDR1 and CDR2 sequences are SGHNT and YYREEE (reference sequence). The CDR3 sequence is CASSWVMGQGRIDGYTF. In DNA form, the CDR3 reads TGTGCCAGCAGCTGGGTGATGGGACAGGGGAGGATTGATGGCTACACCTTC.

The genes are TRBV10-1 and TRBJ1-5; 8 nucleotides align to TRBD1. Per germline, CDR1 WNHNN and CDR2 SYGVQD (reference sequence). The CDR3 runs to 16 residues. The junction had 9 bases not matched to a gene; V was cut back by 6 bases and J by 2 bases. The CDR3 sequence: CASSKQGAKGNQPQHF. The CDR3 DNA sequence: TGCGCCAGCAGCAAGCAGGGGGCTAAGGGCAATCAGCCCCAGCATTTT.

This clone turned up a few times. The chain links TRBV19 to TRBJ2-1; TRBD1 matches at 10 bases. Per germline, CDR1 LNHDA and CDR2 SQIVND (reference sequence). There are 15 residues in the CDR3. As DNA, the CDR3 is TGTGCGACAAGTAGGGGGACAGGGGCCTACAATGAGCAGTTCTTC. Translated, it gives CATSRGTGAYNEQFF.

This clone was counted between two and nine times. The chain carries TRBV5-4 and TRBJ2-7; 9 nucleotides align to TRBD2. Losses at the gene ends were 0 bases for V and 5 bases for J; bases not matched to a gene: 6. The germline CDR1 and CDR2 sequences are SGHNT and YYREEE (reference sequence). The length of the CDR3 is 15 residues. In DNA, the CDR3 is TGTGCCAGCAGCTTGGTAGTAGCGGGAGATAACGAGCAGTACTTC. This translates into CASSLVVAGDNEQYF.

The rearrangement joins TRBV2 to TRBJ1-4; no clear D. The CDR3 contains 15 residues. From germline, CDR1 is SNHLY and CDR2 FYNNEI. V lost 7 bases to trimming and J lost 0 bases, with 12 bases between them. The DNA of the CDR3 is TGTGCCAGCATTTTTGACACTGCAACTAATGAAAAACTGTTTTTT. It is translated as CASIFDTATNEKLFF.

The chain has TRBV29-1 and TRBJ2-7, with 14 nucleotides matching TRBD2. V lost 5 bases to trimming and J lost 2 bases; unmatched junction nucleotides: 8. The CDR3 is 16 amino acids. Germline-derived CDR1 and CDR2 are SQVTM and ANQGSEA. CDR3 bases: TGCAGCGTTACCGGGACTAGCGGGAGTTTCACCTACGAGCAGTACTTC. Translating gives CSVTGTSGSFTYEQYF.

The CDR3 sequence is CASSPRTLSNTGELFF. The CDR3 coding sequence is TGTGCCAGCTCACCACGGACACTATCGAACACCGGGGAGCTGTTTTTT. V usage is TRBV18 and J usage is TRBJ2-2; D perhaps matches TRBD1 (5 bases). This CDR3 comprises 16 residues. Germline loops: CDR1 KGHSH, CDR2 LQKENI. The V and J ends lost 1 base and 0 bases respectively, with 9 bases between them.

The chain joins TRBV27 to TRBJ1-3; D is unclear. This CDR3 is 16 amino acids long. Germline V gene sequence: CDR1 MNHEY, CDR2 SMNVEV (reference sequence). V lost 6 bases, J lost 0 bases, and 15 bases lay in between. CDR3 nucleotides: TGTGCCAGCAGAACAGTTTTAACCGGCTCTGGAAACACCATATATTTT. Translation gives CASRTVLTGSGNTIYF.

The genes are TRBV14 and TRBJ2-7, with TRBD2 identical over 14 bases. Per the germline V gene, CDR1 is SGHDN and CDR2 is FVKESK. V dropped 4 bases and J dropped 2; count of bases not matched to a gene: 7. The CDR3 has 17 residues. For the CDR3, the DNA is TGTGCCAGCAGCCCCGACAGGGGACTAGCGGGGGCCTACGAGCAGTACTTC. Its translation is CASSPDRGLAGAYEQYF.

This rearrangement joins TRBV2 to TRBJ2-5; 7 nucleotides agree with TRBD2. J was trimmed by 9 bases and V by 6 bases; bases with no gene match: 4. The CDR3 loop spans 11 amino acids. The germline CDR1 and CDR2 sequences are SNHLY and FYNNEI. The CDR3 DNA is TGTGCCAGCAGGCAGGCGGGGGCCCAGTACTTC. It translates to CASRQAGAQYF.

This clone turned up a few times. The chain carries TRBV4-1 and TRBJ2-7, with 13 bases fitting TRBD2. After removal of 0 bases from V and 0 bases from J, the junction contained 2 bases not matched to a gene. The CDR3 is 17 residues long. Germline-derived CDR1 and CDR2 are MGHRA and YSYEKL. CDR3 coding DNA: TGCGCCAGCAGCCAAGAGTGGACTAGCGGGAGCTCCTACGAGCAGTACTTC. Protein sequence: CASSQEWTSGSSYEQYF.

This chain links TRBV28 with TRBJ2-5; 7 bases line up with TRBD1. The CDR3 has 14 residues. Germline V gives CDR1 MDHEN, CDR2 SYDVKM. J lost 5 bases, V lost 4 bases, and 7 bases had no gene match. CDR3 protein: CASSSDRFRETQYF. CDR3 sequence (DNA): TGTGCCAGCAGTTCGGACAGGTTTCGGGAGACCCAGTACTTC.

The V call is TRBV5-1, the J call TRBJ2-1; 11 bases fit TRBD2. Germline loops: CDR1 SGHRS, CDR2 YFSETQ. Trimming cost V 5 bases and J 8 bases; bases outside gene matches: 9. This CDR3 contains 15 residues. The CDR3 bases are TGCGCCAGCAGTGACGGACTAGCGGGTACGGATGAGCAGTTCTTC. This translates into CASSDGLAGTDEQFF.

The chain joins TRBV27 to TRBJ2-1; 11 bases map to TRBD2. CDR3 length: 14 residues. CDR1 is MNHEY and CDR2 is SMNVEV in the germline V gene (reference sequence). V shed 7 bases and J 4 bases; nucleotides not matched to a gene: 3. The CDR3 nucleotides are TGTGCCAGCAAGGGACTAGCGGAGTACAATGAGCAGTTCTTC. Its translation: CASKGLAEYNEQFF.